This T cell receptor beta chain was recorded in a study of CD8 T cells in Susac syndrome. Study background: Within the sequenced group of Susac syndrome patients, six showed active disease and eight were in remission. Patients with Susac syndrome were therapy-naive, treated with corticosteroids, or treated with intravenous immunoglobulin alone when blood was collected.

Random-hexamer reverse transcription was applied to roughly 0.45 to 1 ug RNA. TCRdb redid the calling of the immunoSEQ multiplex PCR reads with MiXCR, one entry per CDR3 protein. The sample holds about 94,000 distinct CDR3 sequences, around 94% seen once. High-throughput TCR beta sequencing covered peripheral CD8+ and CD4+ T cells. Findings of the study overall: The CD4+ T cell repertoires in Susac syndrome did not show any clonal expansion.

The CDR3 is 12 residues long. V dropped 5 bases and J dropped 5 bases, with 10 bases sitting between them. CDR1 and CDR2 from the germline V gene are SGHNT and YYREEE (reference sequence). A remark on this clonotype: What it recognizes is unknown.

This sequence was found in a human donor with Susac syndrome. The sequenced sample was CD4+ T cells from PBMCs. This chain uses TRBV5-4 with TRBJ1-1; D ambiguous. The CDR3 DNA reads TGTGCCAGCAGTTTCGTGGGGACTGAAGCTTTCTTT. Residues: CASSFVGTEAFF.